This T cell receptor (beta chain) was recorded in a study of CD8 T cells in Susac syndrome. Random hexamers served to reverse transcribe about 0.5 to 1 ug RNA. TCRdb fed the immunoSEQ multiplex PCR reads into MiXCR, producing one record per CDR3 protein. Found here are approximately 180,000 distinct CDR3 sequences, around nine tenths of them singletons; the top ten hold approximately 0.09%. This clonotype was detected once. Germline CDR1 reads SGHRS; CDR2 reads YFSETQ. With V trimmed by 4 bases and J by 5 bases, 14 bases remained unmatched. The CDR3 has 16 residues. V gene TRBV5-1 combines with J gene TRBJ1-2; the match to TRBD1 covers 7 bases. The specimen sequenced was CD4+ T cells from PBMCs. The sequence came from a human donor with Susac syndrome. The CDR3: CASSRSAGQPSYGYTF. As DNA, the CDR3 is TGCGCCAGCAGCCGGAGCGCGGGACAGCCGTCTTATGGCTACACCTTC.